This TCR beta chain came from a study of blood T cell repertoires in COVID-19. Study-level background: Whether acute or convalescent, the COVID-19 samples came from the United States, Italy and Spain.

V lost 5 bases, J lost 11 bases, and 21 bases lay in between. The CDR3 length is 14 residues. The germline V gene has CDR1 SGHTA and CDR2 FQGNSA. As handled by the study authors: Amplification of reference gene primers provided the estimated nucleated cell counts. Sequenced by immunoSEQ multiplex PCR; TCRdb stores in-frame clones only, minus some. V, J and clone size are those of that table, while D and trimming were read from the DNA. Of 90,000 to 120,000 clones listed, 85% to 90% were seen once; the top ten hold approximately 29%. Material: peripheral blood. The clonotype was recovered from a woman older than 75 with acute or convalescent COVID-19. V is TRBV7-2 and J is TRBJ1-1, with D perhaps TRBD1 (5 bases). The CDR3 DNA follows: TGTGCCAGCAGCCTCGATTGGGGCGGGAGTAGGGCTTTCTTT. It translates to CASSLDWGGSRAFF. Drawing the rest from reference TRBV7-2 and TRBJ1-1, the complete variable domain is GAGVSQSPSNKVTEKGKDVELRCDPISGHTALYWYRQSLGQGLEFLIYFQGNSAPDKSGLPSDRFSAERTGGSVSTLTIQRTQQEDSAVYLCASSLDWGGSRAFFGQGTRLTVV.